The source of this T cell receptor (beta chain) is a study of blood T cell repertoires in COVID-19. Study details: Collection of acute and convalescent COVID-19 samples took place in the United States, Italy and Spain.

All exposed participants met a person with COVID-19 within 2 weeks before entering the study. In the study's own analysis: Amplifying reference gene primers gave estimates of nucleated cell counts. Only in-frame clones appear in the TCRdb table, and some are missing; sequencing was by immunoSEQ multiplex PCR. V and J calls and clone size are copied from that table; D and trimming were computed from the DNA. The data contain 230,000 or so clones, around 83% of them singletons. Unmatched junction bases numbered 4, after V lost 0 bases and J lost 4 bases. From germline, CDR1 is SGHRS and CDR2 YFSETQ. CDR3 length: 15 residues.

The receptor's source is a woman in her fifties or sixties who had been exposed to COVID-19. The chain couples TRBV5-1 to TRBJ1-5; 7 bases line up with TRBD1. The sample consisted of PBMCs or T cells enriched from blood (not recorded which). CDR3 residues: CASSLEGQRNQPQHF. The CDR3 bases are TGCGCCAGCAGCTTGGAGGGACAGCGTAATCAGCCCCAGCATTTT.